Each of the 15 T cell receptor beta chains below was sequenced from the same sample in a study of identifying expanded T cells in peripheral blood. TCRdb keeps only in-frame clones here, not all; method: immunoSEQ multiplex PCR. The table lists around 84,000 clones, 80% to 90% of them singletons. The sample comprised blood. The receptor set was obtained from a person aged 18 to 69 in good health.

CDR3 amino acids: CASSPGQVDNNEQFF. The CDR3, as DNA: TGTGCCAGCAGCCCCGGACAGGTGGATAACAATGAGCAGTTCTTC. The chain joins TRBV5-4 to TRBJ2-1, with TRBD1 matching 7 bases. The CDR3 totals 15 residues. CDR1 SGHNT and CDR2 YYREEE come from the germline V gene (reference sequence). After removal of 4 bases from V and 5 bases from J, the junction contained 9 bases not matched to a gene.

V is TRBV30 and J is TRBJ2-7; D unclear. The V end lost 5 bases, the J end lost 0 bases, and 11 bases lay between the germline ends. Germline values: CDR1 GTSNPN, CDR2 SVGIG (reference sequence). CDR3 length: 13 residues. CDR3 residues: CAWAPSSSYEQYF. CDR3 sequence (DNA): TGTGCCTGGGCCCCGTCCAGCTCCTACGAGCAGTACTTC.

A few counts support this clone. This CDR3 reads CASSFRAGGRNYEQYF. In DNA, the CDR3 is TGTGCCAGCAGTTTCAGGGCGGGAGGGAGGAACTACGAGCAGTACTTC. The V gene is TRBV27, the J gene TRBJ2-7, with 9 bases identical to TRBD2. V lost 3 bases to trimming and J lost 3 bases; unmatched junction nucleotides: 9. This CDR3 has 16 amino acids. Germline CDR1 and CDR2: MNHEY and SMNVEV (reference sequence).

The rearrangement joins TRBV30 to TRBJ1-4; maybe TRBD1 (6 bases). V gave up 4 bases and J gave up 8 bases, with 11 bases separating them. The germline V gene has CDR1 GTSNPN and CDR2 SVGIG (reference sequence). The CDR3 extends over 12 amino acids. The CDR3 sequence: CAWKGGGEKLFF. The CDR3 region has the DNA TGTGCCTGGAAAGGTGGGGGCGAAAAACTGTTTTTT.

This rearrangement joins TRBV19 to TRBJ1-2; no definite D call. Per germline, CDR1 LNHDA and CDR2 SQIVND (reference sequence). Trimming shortened V by 3 bases and J by 3 bases, and 5 bases separated the two germline ends. This CDR3 comprises 12 residues. CDR3 region: CASSISDYGYTF. CDR3 sequence (DNA): TGTGCCAGTAGTATTAGTGACTATGGCTACACCTTC. The whole variable domain, remainder taken from reference TRBV19 and TRBJ1-2, is DGGITQSPKYLFRKEGQNVTLSCEQNLNHDAMYWYRQDPGQGLRLIYYSQIVNDFQKGDIAEGYSVSREKKESFPLTVTSAQKNPTAFYLCASSISDYGYTFGSGTRLTVV.

This clone is deemed medium-sized. The rearrangement joins TRBV9 to TRBJ1-1; D remains unclear. Germline loops: CDR1 SGDLS, CDR2 YYNGEE. This CDR3 has 15 residues. The ends were cut back, 4 bases at V and 6 bases at J, with 19 bases in the middle. CDR3 loop: CASSPTPGVWPEAFF. The CDR3 region has the DNA TGTGCCAGCAGCCCGACCCCCGGGGTATGGCCTGAAGCTTTCTTT.

This sequence joins TRBV6-5 and TRBJ2-7; no reliable D call. Germline V CDR1 and CDR2: MNHEY, SVGAGI. This CDR3 comprises 16 residues. V was cut by 2 bases and J by 0 bases, with 14 bases left in between. The CDR3 loop is CASSYAAYPLSYEQYF. CDR3 sequence (DNA): TGTGCCAGCAGTTACGCGGCATACCCTCTCTCCTACGAGCAGTACTTC.

CDR3 amino acids: CASRILAGDTDTQYF. CDR3 sequence (DNA): TGCGCCAGCAGGATTCTAGCGGGGGACACAGATACGCAGTATTTT. V gene TRBV10-2 combines with J gene TRBJ2-3; 10 nucleotides align to TRBD2. There are 15 residues in the CDR3. V lost 6 bases and J lost 2; bases outside the gene matches: 5. Germline lookup yields CDR1 WSHSY and CDR2 SAAADI.

A few counts support this clone. The chain links TRBV19 to TRBJ1-2, with a weak D call TRBD1 (5 bases). This CDR3 region has 14 residues. The ends were cut back, 5 bases at V and 8 bases at J, with 18 bases in the middle. In germline, CDR1 is LNHDA, CDR2 SQIVND (reference sequence). The CDR3 DNA follows: TGTGCCAGTAGTGCGGTAACCTCCAGGGAAGGCTACACCTTC. It translates to CASSAVTSREGYTF.

The chain recombines TRBV7-9 with TRBJ1-1, with 8 bases matching TRBD1. There are 12 residues in the CDR3. V lost 4 bases, J lost 12 bases, and 7 bases stayed unmatched. The V gene's germline CDR1 is SEHNR and CDR2 FQNEAQ (reference sequence). The CDR3 is CASSSPGTGTFF. The CDR3 DNA reads as TGTGCCAGCAGCTCCCCTGGGACAGGAACTTTCTTT.

The rearrangement uses TRBV30 and TRBJ2-3; 10 bases are a match to TRBD2. The V gene's germline CDR1 is GTSNPN and CDR2 SVGIG (reference sequence). V shed 2 bases and J 1 base; nucleotides not matched to a gene: 9. The length of the CDR3 is 17 residues. The CDR3 bases are TGTGCCTGGAGTCTAAGTCGGACTAGCGGACGCACAGATACGCAGTATTTT. Amino acid sequence: CAWSLSRTSGRTDTQYF.

The chain carries TRBV5-8 and TRBJ1-2; D unclear. Trimming stripped 5 bases from V and 7 bases from J, with 9 bases between. The length of the CDR3 is 11 residues. Germline V CDR1 and CDR2: SGHTS, YDEGEE. Here the CDR3 DNA reads TGTGCCAGCAGGCGGGCAGGTGGCTACACCTTC. This sequence encodes CASRRAGGYTF.

V usage is TRBV7-9 and J usage is TRBJ1-6; D call uncertain. Germline CDR1 is SEHNR and CDR2 is FQNEAQ (reference sequence). The CDR3 consists of 15 residues. The V end was cut by 1 base, the J end by 10 bases, with 14 bases between. The CDR3 loop reads CASSLGGGIGSPLHF. The CDR3 nucleotides read TGTGCCAGCAGCTTAGGCGGAGGGATAGGCTCACCCCTCCACTTT.

The gene calls are TRBV4-2 and TRBJ1-3; D may be TRBD1 (6 bases). Germline V gene sequence: CDR1 LGHNA, CDR2 YNFKEQ. V lost 1 base and J lost 2, with 9 bases in between. This CDR3 comprises 15 residues. The CDR3 bases are TGTGCCAGCAGCCAAGGGTCAGGGGCTGGAAACACCATATATTTT. Protein sequence: CASSQGSGAGNTIYF.

This clone was recorded a few times. V usage is TRBV18 and J usage is TRBJ1-6; D is perhaps TRBD1 (5 bases). The CDR3 spans 14 residues. V dropped 1 base and J dropped 5 bases, with 6 bases sitting between them. Germline V gives CDR1 KGHSH, CDR2 LQKENI. CDR3 region: CASSPQGNNSPLHF. The CDR3, as DNA: TGTGCCAGCTCACCACAGGGGAATAATTCACCCCTCCACTTT.